These 15 T cell receptor beta chains originate from one sample sequenced in a study of blood T cells in healthy people across ages. A J-beta primer mix and a sample-barcoded 5' primer were used in a second PCR of roughly 7 to 12 cycles. TCRdb re-called the 5' RACE reads through MiXCR, storing one row per CDR3 protein. The table records approximately 490,000 distinct CDR3 sequences, 24% of them present only once. Separately, the same data were catalogued under a study of T cells of mothers and their children.

The sequencing sample was made of blood. The receptors here all came from a boy younger than 18 in good health.

This chain links TRBV2 with TRBJ2-3, with D perhaps matching TRBD2 (5 bases). The CDR3 spans 15 residues. Trimming removed 3 bases at V and 5 bases at J, with 15 bases between. The germline CDR1 and CDR2 sequences are SNHLY and FYNNEI. The DNA of the CDR3 is TGTGCCAGCAGTGAGGTCAGGCAGAGGGTAGATACGCAGTATTTT. It encodes CASSEVRQRVDTQYF. Full variable domain (rest looked up from reference TRBV2 and TRBJ2-3): EPEVTQTPSHQVTQMGQEVILRCVPISNHLYFYWYRQILGQKVEFLVSFYNNEISEKSEIFDDQFSVERPDGSNFTLKIRSTKLEDSAMYFCASSEVRQRVDTQYFGPGTRLTVL.

The genes are TRBV29-1 and TRBJ1-4; tentative D call: TRBD1 (5 bases). The germline CDR1 and CDR2 sequences are SQVTM and ANQGSEA. V was pared by 4 bases and J by 7 bases, with 13 bases between. The CDR3 loop spans 13 amino acids. The CDR3 region is CSVAGTSGEKLFF. The CDR3 DNA sequence: TGCAGCGTTGCCGGGACCTCGGGTGAAAAACTGTTTTTT.

The genes are TRBV20-1 and TRBJ2-1; no definite D call. Germline CDR1 and CDR2: DFQATT and SNEGSKA (reference sequence). This CDR3 has 12 amino acids. Between the trimmed V and J ends, which lost 7 bases and 5 bases, there was a span of 12 bases. CDR3 sequence (DNA): TGCAGTGTAGTCACGTTGGACAATGAGCAGTTCTTC. As protein: CSVVTLDNEQFF.

This clonotype was counted a few times. This chain joins TRBV7-2 and TRBJ1-1, with D perhaps matching TRBD1 (6 bases). Trimming left V 2 bases short and J 11 bases short, with 18 bases between. Germline V gene sequence: CDR1 SGHTA, CDR2 FQGNSA. The CDR3 loop spans 14 amino acids. CDR3 loop: CASSLQGQDLGAFF. In nucleotides, the CDR3 is TGTGCCAGCAGCTTACAGGGGCAGGACCTAGGGGCTTTCTTT.

This clonotype turned up a few times. The chain has TRBV20-1 and TRBJ1-2; 10 bases line up with TRBD1. Germline assignment: CDR1 DFQATT and CDR2 SNEGSKA (reference sequence). Trimming removed 7 bases from V and 5 bases from J; junction bases left unmatched: 13. There are 15 residues in the CDR3. The CDR3 nucleotides are TGCAGTGGTATCCAGCCGGGACAGGGGATTTATGGCTACACCTTC. It translates to CSGIQPGQGIYGYTF.

The rearrangement joins TRBV29-1 to TRBJ2-7; D possibly corresponds to TRBD2 (6 bases). CDR3 length: 13 residues. The V end was cut by 4 bases, the J end by 3 bases, with 13 bases between. CDR1 is SQVTM, CDR2 ANQGSEA, per germline. This CDR3 reads CSVVPGDDYEQYF. CDR3 in DNA: TGCAGCGTTGTCCCGGGGGATGACTACGAGCAGTACTTC.

This clonotype was counted only a few times. V and J are TRBV4-3 and TRBJ1-6, with D possibly being TRBD1 (6 bases). The CDR3 has 16 amino acids. Trimming shortened V by 2 bases and J by 3 bases, and 11 bases separated the two germline ends. Germline assignment: CDR1 LGHNA and CDR2 YSLEER. The CDR3 region has the DNA TGCGCCAGCAGCCAAAATGCACAGGGCTATAATTCACCCCTCCACTTT. Protein: CASSQNAQGYNSPLHF.

This clonotype was observed a few times. The rearrangement joins TRBV4-3 to TRBJ2-7, with D perhaps matching TRBD2 (5 bases). The CDR3 runs 15 residues. Germline CDR1 and CDR2: LGHNA and YSLEER. The ends were cut back, 0 bases at V and 4 bases at J, with 13 bases in the middle. CDR3 DNA sequence: TGCGCCAGCAGCCAAGACACGGGATTCCCTTACGAGCAGTACTTC. This codes for CASSQDTGFPYEQYF.

This clonotype was detected a few times. J is TRBJ1-4 and V is TRBV7-2; D might be TRBD1 (6 bases). CDR1 is SGHTA and CDR2 is FQGNSA in the germline V gene. V dropped 4 bases and J dropped 7 bases, with 7 bases sitting between them. There are 12 residues in the CDR3. CDR3 nucleotide sequence: TGTGCCAGCAGCTGGGACACTGAAAAACTGTTTTTT. Its protein product is CASSWDTEKLFF.

The V call is TRBV20-1, the J call TRBJ1-1; a weak D match, TRBD1 (5 bases). The CDR3 loop spans 15 amino acids. Germline V gene lookup returns CDR1 DFQATT and CDR2 SNEGSKA (reference sequence). The CDR3 bases are TGCAGCGCAGCGAAAGGGGCAAACTTACAAACTGAAGCTTTCTTT. Translated, it gives CSAAKGANLQTEAFF.

This clonotype was detected a few times. The CDR3 sequence is CASSLARQGANEQFF. In DNA form, the CDR3 reads TGTGCCAGCAGCTTAGCACGGCAGGGGGCCAATGAGCAGTTCTTC. This chain joins TRBV7-8 and TRBJ2-5; 8 bases are shared with TRBD1. The J call could be wrong; TRBJ2-1 is a better fit for the DNA end. Germline CDR1 reads SGHVS; CDR2 reads FQNEAQ. The CDR3 contains 15 residues.

This clonotype was picked up many times. This chain uses TRBV6-2 or TRBV6-3 with TRBJ1-5; the D is unclear. Trimming removed 0 bases from V and 2 bases from J, with 8 bases in between. Germline-derived CDR1 and CDR2 are MNHEY and SVGEGT. The CDR3 runs 15 residues. The CDR3 loop reads CASSYSRGGNQPQHF. DNA of the CDR3: TGTGCCAGCAGTTACTCGCGGGGAGGCAATCAGCCCCAGCATTTT.

V usage is TRBV13 and J usage is TRBJ2-3; D is perhaps TRBD2 (7 bases). Germline-derived CDR1 and CDR2 are PRHDT and FYEKMQ (reference sequence). Trimming took off 5 bases at V and 2 bases at J, with 20 bases between the two ends. The CDR3 covers 17 residues. For the CDR3, the DNA is TGTGCCAGCAGCCTCCCGGGGGCGGGGGACCCCACAGATACGCAGTATTTT. As protein: CASSLPGAGDPTDTQYF.

This clonotype was found a few times. V and J are TRBV24-1 and TRBJ2-1; D remains unclear. Germline V gene lookup returns CDR1 KGHDR and CDR2 SFDVKD. This CDR3 is built from 14 residues. Trimming cost V 4 bases and J 3 bases, with 9 bases left between them. CDR3 region: CATSEGHFYNEQFF. CDR3 in DNA: TGTGCCACCAGTGAAGGGCACTTCTACAATGAGCAGTTCTTC.

This chain joins TRBV6-1 and TRBJ1-5; 7 positions match TRBD1. Germline V gene sequence: CDR1 MNHNS, CDR2 SASEGT. This CDR3 region has 16 residues. The J segment lost 3 bases and the V segment lost 1 base, leaving 6 bases of the junction unmatched. DNA of the CDR3: TGTGCCAGCAGTGAAGATTGGGGACAGAACAATCAGCCCCAGCATTTT. This encodes CASSEDWGQNNQPQHF.